The text below deals with one TCR beta chain. The sample belongs to a study of blood T cell repertoires in COVID-19. The overall study: COVID-19 samples collected from the United States, Italy and Spain covered acute and convalescent phases.

Enrolled through a virtual design, the participants were between 18 and 89 years of age and came from 24 US areas. Between the trimmed V and J ends, which lost 5 bases and 2 bases, there was a span of 13 bases. The CDR3 runs to 14 residues. Germline CDR1 reads SGHTA; CDR2 reads FQGTGA. Original handling: Amplification with reference gene primers provided the estimates of nucleated cell counts. Profiled with immunoSEQ multiplex PCR; TCRdb holds only in-frame clones, not every one. Clonal size and the V and J genes are those of that table, whereas D and trimming came from the DNA. The sample records around 330,000 clones, more than 90% being singletons.

The sequencing sample was made of PBMCs or T cells enriched from blood (not recorded which). This receptor was taken from a man in his sixties who had recovered from COVID-19. V gene TRBV7-3 combines with J gene TRBJ2-7, with a possible D match to TRBD1 (7 bases). CDR3: CASSPQGGTYEQYF. Here the CDR3 DNA reads TGTGCCAGCAGCCCTCAGGGGGGTACCTACGAGCAGTACTTC.